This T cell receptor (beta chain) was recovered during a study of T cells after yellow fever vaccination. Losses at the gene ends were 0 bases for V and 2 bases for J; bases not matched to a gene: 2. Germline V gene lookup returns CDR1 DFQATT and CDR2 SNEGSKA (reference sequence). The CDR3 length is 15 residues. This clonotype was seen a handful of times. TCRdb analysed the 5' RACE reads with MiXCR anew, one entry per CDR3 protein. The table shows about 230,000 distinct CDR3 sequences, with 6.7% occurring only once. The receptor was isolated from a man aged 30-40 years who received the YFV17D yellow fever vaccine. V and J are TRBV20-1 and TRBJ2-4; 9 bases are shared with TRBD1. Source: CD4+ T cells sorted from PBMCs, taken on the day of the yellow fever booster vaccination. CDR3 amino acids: CSAREGQGTKNIQYF. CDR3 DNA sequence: TGCAGTGCTAGAGAAGGACAGGGGACCAAAAACATTCAGTACTTC.